The next 28 T cell receptor beta chains were all read from a single sample in a study of graft-versus-host responses after intestinal transplantation. Their cognate antigens are unknown. Sequencing used immunoSEQ multiplex PCR; TCRdb keeps in-frame clones, though not all of them. This sample has more than 100,000 clones, with around 93% found just once. The material sequenced was unstimulated CD4+ T cells sorted from spleen or lymph node cells, taken before intestinal transplant. Receptors were obtained from a human donor who received an intestinal transplant.

The chain carries TRBV7-2 and TRBJ2-5; D call uncertain. Trimming took 1 base from V and 2 from J, leaving 11 bases between them. Per the germline V gene, CDR1 is SGHTA and CDR2 is FQGNSA. The CDR3 sequence is 15 residues long. DNA for the CDR3: TGTGCCAGCAGCTTAGTCGGGCAGCGACAAGAGACCCAGTACTTC. Translating it yields CASSLVGQRQETQYF.

This chain links TRBV2 with TRBJ1-6; D gene uncertain. Trimming took off 7 bases at V and 9 bases at J, with 13 bases between the two ends. In germline, CDR1 is SNHLY, CDR2 FYNNEI. The CDR3 extends over 13 amino acids. In DNA form, the CDR3 reads TGTGCCAGCACCTTGGGTCAGCCTTCACCCCTCCACTTT. Encoded protein: CASTLGQPSPLHF. Variable domain in full (rest from reference TRBV2 and TRBJ1-6): EPEVTQTPSHQVTQMGQEVILRCVPISNHLYFYWYRQILGQKVEFLVSFYNNEISEKSEIFDDQFSVERPDGSNFTLKIRSTKLEDSAMYFCASTLGQPSPLHFGNGTRLTVT.

This chain joins TRBV7-3 and TRBJ2-1; tentative D call: TRBD1 (6 bases). The CDR3 runs 16 residues. Germline V gives CDR1 SGHTA, CDR2 FQGTGA. With 1 base removed from V and 5 bases from J, the gap between germline ends came to 15 bases. The CDR3 nucleotides are TGTGCCAGCAGCTTAAGGGCCGGACAGAGAAACAATGAGCAGTTCTTC. Encoded protein: CASSLRAGQRNNEQFF. The full variable domain, in which reference TRBV7-3 and TRBJ2-1 provide the parts outside the CDR3, is GAGVSQTPSNKVTEKGKYVELRCDPISGHTALYWYRQSLGQGPEFLIYFQGTGAADDSGLPNDRFFAVRPEGSVSTLKIQRTERGDSAVYLCASSLRAGQRNNEQFFGPGTRLTVL.

The J gene is TRBJ2-7, the V gene TRBV11-1, with a possible D match to TRBD2 (5 bases). Trimming took 5 bases from V and 2 from J, leaving 13 bases between them. The CDR3 has 14 amino acids. The germline V gene has CDR1 SGHAT and CDR2 FQDESV (reference sequence). CDR3 residues: CASSPRTVTYEQYF. The DNA of the CDR3 is TGTGCCAGCAGCCCCAGGACTGTCACCTACGAGCAGTACTTC.

The V and J genes are TRBV6-1 and TRBJ2-7, with 9 bases aligning to TRBD1. Per the germline V gene, CDR1 is MNHNS and CDR2 is SASEGT. J gave up 7 bases and V 8 bases, and 6 bases lay outside the gene matches. The CDR3 runs to 12 residues. As DNA, the CDR3 is TGTGCCAGCGGGACAGGGTGGCGGGAGCAGTACTTC. Encoded protein: CASGTGWREQYF.

V usage is TRBV6-4 and J usage is TRBJ1-5, with a tentative D call TRBD1 (5 bases). Germline V gives CDR1 MRHNA, CDR2 SNTAGT. V was clipped by 11 bases and J by 3 bases, with 26 bases between them. This CDR3 comprises 17 residues. Here the CDR3 DNA reads TGTGCCGGAGTATCATCAGGGAATTGGGGCCTCAATCAGCCCCAGCATTTT. Translated: CAGVSSGNWGLNQPQHF.

The V gene is TRBV28, the J gene TRBJ1-1, with a possible D match to TRBD1 (6 bases). Germline CDR1 and CDR2: MDHEN and SYDVKM. Trimming took off 4 bases at V and 0 bases at J, with 18 bases between the two ends. The CDR3 is 17 residues long. CDR3 sequence (DNA): TGTGCCAGCAGTTCCCAACGCCCGGACAGCCTGAACACTGAAGCTTTCTTT. This gives the protein CASSSQRPDSLNTEAFF.

The chain recombines TRBV5-6 with TRBJ2-3; 7 nucleotides align to TRBD1. The germline V gene has CDR1 SGHDT and CDR2 YYEEEE. This CDR3 contains 13 residues. V shed 2 bases and J 7 bases; nucleotides not matched to a gene: 4. CDR3 in amino acids: CASSFGDRYTQYF. CDR3 nucleotides: TGTGCCAGCAGCTTCGGGGACAGATATACGCAGTATTTT. The variable domain in full, completed from reference TRBV5-6 and TRBJ2-3, reads DAGVTQSPTHLIKTRGQQVTLRCSPKSGHDTVSWYQQALGQGPQFIFQYYEEEERQRGNFPDRFSGHQFPNYSSELNVNALLLGDSALYLCASSFGDRYTQYFGPGTRLTVL.

The V and J genes are TRBV4-2 and TRBJ2-1; the match to TRBD2 covers 8 bases. This CDR3 comprises 15 residues. The trim removed 1 base at V and 8 bases at J, leaving 7 bases unmatched. CDR1 and CDR2 from the germline V gene are LGHNA and YNFKEQ. The CDR3 bases are TGTGCCAGCAGCCAAGGTCGAGCGGGAGAGGATGAGCAGTTCTTC. Protein product: CASSQGRAGEDEQFF.

This chain links TRBV19 with TRBJ2-1; D is possibly TRBD2 (5 bases). This CDR3 is 14 amino acids long. Trimming pared 5 bases from V and 2 bases from J, leaving 10 bases between. Germline lookup yields CDR1 LNHDA and CDR2 SQIVND (reference sequence). CDR3 region: CASSPSGAYNEQFF. The CDR3 DNA reads TGTGCCAGTAGTCCCAGCGGAGCCTACAATGAGCAGTTCTTC.

The genes are TRBV5-1 and TRBJ2-2, with D unclear. Germline V gene lookup returns CDR1 SGHRS and CDR2 YFSETQ. The CDR3 has 15 amino acids. The V and J ends lost 1 base and 1 base respectively, with 8 bases between them. The CDR3 loop is CASSLSLGNTGELFF. CDR3 nucleotide sequence: TGCGCCAGCAGCTTGTCCTTAGGGAACACCGGGGAGCTGTTTTTT.

This chain links TRBV30 with TRBJ2-1, with D perhaps matching TRBD1 (6 bases). Trimming took 2 bases from V and 8 from J, leaving 13 bases between them. Germline assignment: CDR1 GTSNPN and CDR2 SVGIG (reference sequence). The CDR3 has 13 residues. This CDR3 reads CAWSTSTGYEQFF. CDR3 DNA: TGTGCCTGGAGTACCTCAACAGGGTATGAGCAGTTCTTC.

In nucleotides, the CDR3 is TGTGCCAGCAGCTTAAGGCAGGGGGCTAAGGGGTACGAGCAGTACTTC. Translating gives CASSLRQGAKGYEQYF. The chain couples TRBV7-6 to TRBJ2-7; 8 nucleotides agree with TRBD1. The ends lost 2 bases at V and 4 bases at J; junction bases unmatched: 10. This CDR3 is 16 amino acids long. Germline assignment: CDR1 SGHVS and CDR2 FNYEAQ. The variable domain in full, completed from reference TRBV7-6 and TRBJ2-7, reads GAGVSQSPRYKVTKRGQDVALRCDPISGHVSLYWYRQALGQGPEFLTYFNYEAQQDKSGLPNDRFSAERPEGSISTLTIQRTEQRDSAMYRCASSLRQGAKGYEQYFGPGTRLTVT.

The chain uses TRBV10-1 and TRBJ1-2; a possible D gene is TRBD1 (6 bases). This CDR3 has 16 amino acids. Per the germline V gene, CDR1 is WNHNN and CDR2 is SYGVQD (reference sequence). Trimming cost V 0 bases and J 6 bases, with 17 bases left between them. CDR3 protein: CASSESAGGPKNGYTF. The CDR3 DNA sequence: TGCGCCAGCAGTGAGTCGGCCGGGGGCCCCAAGAATGGCTACACCTTC.

V is TRBV6-5 and J is TRBJ2-2, with D maybe TRBD1 (5 bases). This CDR3 region has 12 residues. CDR1 is MNHEY and CDR2 is SVGAGI in the germline V gene. V dropped 6 bases and J dropped 6 bases, with 8 bases sitting between them. CDR3 coding DNA: TGTGCCAGCAGCAGCAGGGCCGGGGAGCTGTTTTTT. It yields the protein CASSSRAGELFF.

This clone came up once. J is TRBJ2-4 and V is TRBV29-1; unclear D gene. Trimming pared 4 bases from V and 2 bases from J, leaving 9 bases between. The CDR3 has 13 residues. Germline assignment: CDR1 SQVTM and CDR2 ANQGSEA. The DNA of the CDR3 is TGCAGCGTTGGAAACAGCTCCAAAAACATTCAGTACTTC. As protein: CSVGNSSKNIQYF.

CDR3 in amino acids: CASSAGSSYNEQFF. The CDR3 nucleotides read TGTGCCAGCAGTGCGGGGTCCTCCTACAATGAGCAGTTCTTC. The chain recombines TRBV6-1 with TRBJ2-1, with TRBD2 as a possible D gene (5 bases). The V end was cut by 4 bases, the J end by 0 bases, with 7 bases between. Germline V lookup: CDR1 MNHNS, CDR2 SASEGT. The CDR3 spans 14 residues.

The genes are TRBV28 and TRBJ2-1; D may be TRBD1 or TRBD2 (5 bases each). Per germline, CDR1 MDHEN and CDR2 SYDVKM. The CDR3 has 16 amino acids. Trimming pared 6 bases from V and 3 bases from J, leaving 18 bases between. Here the CDR3 reads CASRYPGPEIYNEQFF. The DNA of the CDR3 is TGTGCCAGCAGGTACCCGGGACCAGAAATCTACAATGAGCAGTTCTTC.

This rearrangement joins TRBV19 to TRBJ2-7, with unresolved D. The CDR3 consists of 15 residues. V lost 5 bases and J lost 3, with 17 bases in between. The germline gives CDR1 LNHDA, CDR2 SQIVND (reference sequence). The CDR3 reads CASSPSDGKGYEQYF. Written as DNA, the CDR3 is TGTGCCAGTAGTCCGAGTGATGGAAAGGGCTACGAGCAGTACTTC.

The rearrangement joins TRBV30 to TRBJ1-2; the D gene is possibly TRBD1 (6 bases). Germline assignment: CDR1 GTSNPN and CDR2 SVGIG (reference sequence). This CDR3 contains 14 residues. The V gene lost 0 bases and the J gene lost 9 bases, with 17 bases spanning the gap. CDR3 amino acids: CAWSVLREQGRYTF. In DNA, the CDR3 is TGTGCCTGGAGTGTATTGCGGGAACAGGGCCGCTACACCTTC.

The chain employs TRBV21-1 and TRBJ1-3; the table's D gene call, TRBD1, was not cross checked with the DNA. TRBV21-1 is reported as a pseudogene. The CDR3 covers 14 residues. CDR3 loop: CASSPQISGNTIYF. In nucleotides, the CDR3 is TGTGCCAGCAGCCCCCAGATCTCTGGAAACACCATATATTTT.

In its sample, this clone was seen once. The genes are TRBV11-1 and TRBJ2-1; 8 nucleotides agree with TRBD2. V shed 5 bases, J shed 0 bases, and the junction held 3 bases outside the gene matches. The germline CDR1 and CDR2 sequences are SGHAT and FQDESV (reference sequence). The CDR3 is made up of 15 amino acids. The CDR3 DNA sequence: TGTGCCAGCAGCAGAAGCGGGAGCTCCTACAATGAGCAGTTCTTC. Translating it yields CASSRSGSSYNEQFF.

The chain couples TRBV29-1 to TRBJ2-2; 13 bases are a match to TRBD2. CDR3 length: 17 residues. Per the germline V gene, CDR1 is SQVTM and CDR2 is ANQGSEA. J was trimmed by 6 bases and V by 5 bases; bases with no gene match: 12. CDR3 DNA: TGCAGCGTTACCAAGGGACTAGCGGGAAGGCAAGCCGGGGAGCTGTTTTTT. This translates into CSVTKGLAGRQAGELFF.

The CDR3 bases are TGTGCCAGCAGTTACTCGACTACGATAGCCAAAAACATTCAGTACTTC. This gives the protein CASSYSTTIAKNIQYF. The chain links TRBV6-5 to TRBJ2-4, with a possible D match to TRBD2 (5 bases). V gave up 0 bases and J gave up 0 bases, with 9 bases separating them. The length of the CDR3 is 16 residues. The germline V gene encodes CDR1 MNHEY and CDR2 SVGAGI.

This chain connects TRBV7-3 to TRBJ2-1; 7 bases fit TRBD1. The germline V gene encodes CDR1 SGHTA and CDR2 FQGTGA. CDR3 size: 15 residues. The ends lost 5 bases at V and 8 bases at J; junction bases unmatched: 12. The CDR3 loop reads CASSPGVTGRDEQFF. The CDR3, as DNA: TGTGCCAGCAGCCCCGGGGTGACAGGGCGCGATGAGCAGTTCTTC.

V is TRBV5-1 and J is TRBJ2-3; D gene ambiguous. Trimming removed 4 bases at V and 0 bases at J, with 15 bases between. The CDR3 length is 16 residues. Germline V gives CDR1 SGHRS, CDR2 YFSETQ. CDR3 protein: CASSLGPSNSTDTQYF. The CDR3 bases are TGCGCCAGCAGCCTAGGACCGAGTAACAGCACAGATACGCAGTATTTT.

The chain combines TRBV28 with TRBJ2-5; D is undetermined. This CDR3 has 15 residues. CDR1 and CDR2 (germline): MDHEN, SYDVKM. Deletions cut 3 bases from V and 3 bases from J, with 14 bases between. As DNA, the CDR3 is TGTGCCAGCAGTTTTTCGTCCTGGCATAAAGAGACCCAGTACTTC. Protein: CASSFSSWHKETQYF.

In DNA form, the CDR3 reads TGTGCTAGTGGTCTTGGGGGAAGAGACGTAAACATTCAGTACTTC. It specifies CASGLGGRDVNIQYF. The chain recombines TRBV12-5 with TRBJ2-4; TRBD1 or TRBD2 may be the D gene (5 bases each). The germline V gene has CDR1 LGHNT and CDR2 FRNRAP. The length of the CDR3 is 15 residues. Trimming removed 5 bases from V and 6 bases from J, with 17 bases in between.